This TCR beta chain originates from a study of technical replicates of blood from a few donors. Trimming cost V 4 bases and J 4 bases, with 6 bases left between them. Germline lookup yields CDR1 MDHEN and CDR2 SYDVKM. CDR3 length: 12 residues. TCRdb's copy holds only in-frame clones and misses some; the assay was immunoSEQ multiplex PCR. The sample lists some 98,000 clones; around 95% were seen once. The chain employs TRBV28 and TRBJ2-3; D is unresolved. The sequence was collected from a human donor in good health. Source material: T cells isolated from PBMCs. CDR3 DNA sequence: TGTGCCAGCAGTTCCCTTCCAGATACGCAGTATTTT. Its translation is CASSSLPDTQYF.